The text below deals with one T cell receptor (beta chain). Its antigen is unknown. Base qualities were left out, and no much larger clone turns up one base away. V is pared back by 5 bases and J by 2 bases, with 13 bases lying between the germline termini. The CDR3, cysteine through phenylalanine, is 14 amino acids long. The read is trimmed to its CDR3 DNA, 42 bases read in frame from base 1. The germline V gene encodes CDR1 SGHAT and CDR2 FQNNGV. Sequenced using an Illumina HiSeq 2500. Quantitative 5'-RACE with molecular barcodes was the method used to prepare the TCR beta libraries. Concerning the study's data processing: A new computational method based on a probabilistic model of VDJ rearrangement was used to identify disease-linked TCR variants. The public reads were reanalyzed by TCRdb: fastp trimming at Q25, MiXCR alignment, in-frame beta chains only. When rows share a CDR3 protein, they turn into one entry using the most common DNA and genes. The authors' filters were not applied to this entry. This sample is represented by about 200,000 distinct CDR3 sequences; roughly 12% of them were singletons. The ten largest clones capture approximately 15% of the sample.

The data were obtained in a study of CD8 T cells in ankylosing spondylitis (dated by TCRdb to about 2017). With regard to the full study: T cell receptor beta repertoires were profiled in healthy donors and ankylosing spondylitis patients so that disease-linked TCR variants could be found. The whole study cohort included about a hundred healthy donors and 25 or so ankylosing spondylitis patients. Samples of peripheral blood were taken, and for ankylosing spondylitis patients, synovial fluid was collected as well. Results and caveats for the whole study, not just this receptor: Some of the motif variants had been reported before in the synovial fluid and blood of reactive arthritis patients, a finding that suggests common disease-initiation mechanisms. The disease-linked clones showed a CD8+ phenotype and occurred at relatively low frequencies in peripheral blood. The disease-linked clones were reported to be significantly enriched in matched synovial fluid samples from ankylosing spondylitis patients. Blood from ankylosing spondylitis patients appeared to be characterized by a TCR beta motif made up of seven or eight highly homologous amino acid variants.

This sequence was found in a male donor with ankylosing spondylitis or in good health (not recorded which). Material for sequencing was blood, either unsorted or a sorted T cell fraction (not recorded which). Here the chain combines TRBV11-2 and TRBJ2-7, with the D call perhaps TRBD1 or TRBD2, as 6 bases match in each case. The CDR3 protein is CASSARGLPYEQYF. The nucleotides are TGTGCCAGCAGCGCACGGGGGCTCCCCTACGAGCAGTACTTC.